This entry concerns a single TCR beta chain. Its antigen has not been determined. Nothing much larger sits one base from this clone, and base qualities are not available. This entry belongs to a study of spatial heterogeneity in lung cancer (dated by TCRdb to the late 2010s). Some background on the complete study: Beta-chain transcripts were consistently detected in greater numbers than alpha-chain transcripts, which likely reflects a higher abundance of beta-chain transcripts. In the raw uncorrected reads, each unique combination of TCR and UMI appeared more than ten times on average. The study quantitatively compared TCR alpha and beta repertoires across multiple tumor regions, matched nontumor lung and blood in non-small cell lung cancer. The study linked features of the TCR repertoire to counts of nonsynonymous mutations, which were determined by whole-exome sequencing of tumor tissue. Both alpha and beta chains were TCR-sequenced in around 230 tumor regions, fewer than 80 matched nontumor lung samples and some 56 PBMC samples obtained at surgery. Points the paper makes about the study in general: Ubiquitous expanded tumor TCRs showed up in blood more often at tumor resection than at routine follow-up. Additional single-cell paired TCR alpha and beta sequencing was considered necessary to confirm, at a functional level, the hypothesis that regional TCRs recognize regional mutations.

Library preparation was by 5' RACE. The run used a NextSeq 500. In the TCR library protocol, a unique molecular identifier was attached to each TCR cDNA molecule so that PCR and sequencing errors could be corrected. Turning to the authors' computational methods: TCR identification, UMI-based error correction and CDR3 extraction were performed with Decombinator tools. Expanded TCRs were defined as those above a frequency of 2 per 1,000, corresponding to the top 1% of the tumor frequency distribution. Each repertoire was subsampled 100 times to 5,000 TCRs, after which Renyi diversity was computed with the R vegan package. To build CDR3 similarity networks, amino acid triplet string-kernel similarity was used, and CDR3s were connected when their pairwise similarity was above 0.82. TCRdb reran the public reads through fastp at Q25 and MiXCR, keeping productive beta chains. Identical CDR3 proteins give one entry, which carries the most common genes and DNA. These V and J calls are TCRdb output, not the study's own analysis. The sample includes 15,000 to 20,000 distinct CDR3 sequences, with 15% to 20% observed a single time. About 14% of the sample comes from the top ten.

The time point label here, explained by the study, means: sample taken at primary tumor resection. TCR sequencing used whole RNA extracted from tumor and nontumor lung tissue, or from cryopreserved PBMC samples, without cell sorting. Samples were obtained from approximately 77 patients with early-stage, untreated non-small cell lung cancer from the lung TRACERx cohort. Only patients for whom sufficient RNA was available from at least two tumor regions were selected for TCR sequencing. This specimen consisted of PBMCs, obtained at surgery. The receptor comes from a male donor with early-stage non-small cell lung cancer.

The CDR3 region: CATSTKEEGEDTDTQYF. The DNA reads TGTGCCACCAGTACCAAAGAGGAGGGCGAAGACACAGATACGCAGTATTTT. The chain is encoded by TRBV24-1 joined to TRBJ2-3; TRBD2 might be the D gene, on 6 matching bases. The germline V gene yields KGHDR for CDR1 and SFDVKD for CDR2. Inclusive of the bounding cysteine and phenylalanine, the CDR3 is 17 residues long. Only the CDR3 region is kept as DNA, spanning 51 bases read in frame from base 1. Trimming removed 6 bases from V and 2 bases from J, leaving 20 bases between the germline ends.